This TCR beta chain was captured in a study of human T cells and chemical hapten exposure. Study-level background: Patches with 0.01% DPC went on the upper back, and the tests were read at 6 days. Overall study findings and caveats: Those TCRs sitting above 1 in 1000 frequency stayed the same with DPC sensitization. Alopecia in the donors means their immune response may deviate from healthy people's.

Time point reported: patch test 2, 6 weeks after DPC sensitization. The sample's treatment: therapeutic diphenylcyclopropenone sensitization with weekly scalp DPC. RNA extraction used unfractionated whole blood as the source of total RNA. This clonotype was seen more than once but under ten times. Its antigen is unknown. TCRdb fed the RACE reads into MiXCR, producing one record per CDR3 protein. This sample has approximately 82,000 distinct CDR3 sequences, with approximately 6.6% found just once. Germline V gives CDR1 SEHNR, CDR2 FQNEAQ (reference sequence). V gave up 2 bases and J gave up 5 bases, with 12 bases separating them. There are 15 residues in the CDR3.

The sample here was whole blood, taken in connection with sensitization to the hapten diphenylcyclopropenone (DPC). V gene TRBV7-9 combines with J gene TRBJ1-4, with D possibly TRBD1 on 5 matching bases. The sequence was obtained from a woman younger than 45 with alopecia areata. Some clones in this sample may be carry-over from other donors' samples. CDR3 nucleotides: TGTGCCAGCAGCTTACAGGGTTTGGCGAATGAAAAACTGTTTTTT. It is translated as CASSLQGLANEKLFF.